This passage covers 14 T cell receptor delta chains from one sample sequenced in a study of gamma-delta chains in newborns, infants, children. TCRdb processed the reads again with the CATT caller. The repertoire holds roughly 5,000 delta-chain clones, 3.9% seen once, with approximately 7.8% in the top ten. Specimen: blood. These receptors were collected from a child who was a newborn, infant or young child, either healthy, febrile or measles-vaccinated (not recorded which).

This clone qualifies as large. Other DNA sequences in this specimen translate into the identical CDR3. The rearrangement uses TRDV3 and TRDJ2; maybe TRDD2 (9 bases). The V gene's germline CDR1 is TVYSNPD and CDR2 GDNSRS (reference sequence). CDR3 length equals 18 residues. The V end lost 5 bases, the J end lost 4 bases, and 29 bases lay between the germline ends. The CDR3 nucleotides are TGTGCCCCCCGAGGCCTTCCTACGGGGACTGGGGGGACAGCACAACTCTTCTTT. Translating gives CAPRGLPTGTGGTAQLFF.

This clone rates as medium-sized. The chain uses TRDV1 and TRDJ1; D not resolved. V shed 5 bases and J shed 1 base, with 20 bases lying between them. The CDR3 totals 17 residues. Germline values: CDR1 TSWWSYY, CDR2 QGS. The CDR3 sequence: CALGNLTQDLPTDKLIF. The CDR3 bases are TGTGCTCTTGGGAACCTCACTCAGGACCTCCCCACCGATAAACTCATCTTT.

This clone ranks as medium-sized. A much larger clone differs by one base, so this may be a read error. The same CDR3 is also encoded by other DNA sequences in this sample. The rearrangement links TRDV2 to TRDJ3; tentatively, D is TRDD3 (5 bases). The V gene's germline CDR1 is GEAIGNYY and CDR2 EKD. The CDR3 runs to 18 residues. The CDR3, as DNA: TGTGCCTGCGACACCGCGGGGACTATCTCCTGGGACACCCGACAGATGTTTTTC. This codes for CACDTAGTISWDTRQMFF.

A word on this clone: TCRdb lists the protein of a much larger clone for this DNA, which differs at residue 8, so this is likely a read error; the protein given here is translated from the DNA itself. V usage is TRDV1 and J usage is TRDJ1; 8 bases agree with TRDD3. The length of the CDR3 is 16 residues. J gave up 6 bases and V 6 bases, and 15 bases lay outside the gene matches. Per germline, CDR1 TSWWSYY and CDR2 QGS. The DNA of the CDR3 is TGTGCTCTTGGTCCCCACCACTGTGGGATACGGAATAAACTCATCTTT. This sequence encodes CALGPHHCGIRNKLIF.

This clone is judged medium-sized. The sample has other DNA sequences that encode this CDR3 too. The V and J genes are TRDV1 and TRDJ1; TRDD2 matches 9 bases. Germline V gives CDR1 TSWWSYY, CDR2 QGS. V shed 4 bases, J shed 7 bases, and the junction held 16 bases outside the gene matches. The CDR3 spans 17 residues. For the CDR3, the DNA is TGTGCTCTTGGGGCTCCTTCCTACCCTGGCGGGGAGGGTAAACTCATCTTT. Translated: CALGAPSYPGGEGKLIF.

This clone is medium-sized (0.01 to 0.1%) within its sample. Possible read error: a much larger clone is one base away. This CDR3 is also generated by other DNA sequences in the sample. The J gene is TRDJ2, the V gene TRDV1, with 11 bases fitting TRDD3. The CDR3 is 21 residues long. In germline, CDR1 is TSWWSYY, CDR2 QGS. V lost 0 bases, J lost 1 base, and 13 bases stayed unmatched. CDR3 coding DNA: TGTGCTCTTGGGGAACTCGAAGGTTCCTACTGGGGGATATTTTTGACAGCACAACTCTTCTTT. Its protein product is CALGELEGSYWGIFLTAQLFF.

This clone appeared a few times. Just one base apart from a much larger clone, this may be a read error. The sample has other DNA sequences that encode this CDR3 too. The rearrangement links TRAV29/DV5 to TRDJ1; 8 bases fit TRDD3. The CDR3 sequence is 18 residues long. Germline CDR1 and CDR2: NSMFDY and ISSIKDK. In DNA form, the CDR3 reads TGTGCAGCGAGCGGGGGTCTGGGGGACTCCTTGTACACCGATAAACTCATCTTT. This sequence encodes CAASGGLGDSLYTDKLIF.

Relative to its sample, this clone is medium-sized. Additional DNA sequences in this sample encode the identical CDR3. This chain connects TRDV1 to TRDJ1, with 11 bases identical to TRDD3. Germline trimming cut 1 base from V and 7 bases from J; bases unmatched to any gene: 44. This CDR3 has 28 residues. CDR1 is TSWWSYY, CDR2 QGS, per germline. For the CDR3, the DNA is TGTGCTCTTGGGGAACCACGGACCCTTCCTCCAGTACTGGGGGATAGAAGACAGGTTGTAGGTCTCTTCGGTAAACTCATCTTT. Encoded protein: CALGEPRTLPPVLGDRRQVVGLFGKLIF.

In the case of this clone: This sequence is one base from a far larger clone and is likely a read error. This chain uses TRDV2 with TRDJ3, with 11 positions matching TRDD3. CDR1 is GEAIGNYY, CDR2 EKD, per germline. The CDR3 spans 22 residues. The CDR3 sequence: CACDTGFLGDTPSSWDARQMFF. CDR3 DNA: TGTGCCTGTGACACCGGATTTCTGGGGGATACCCCAAGCTCCTGGGACGCCCGACAGATGTTTTTC.

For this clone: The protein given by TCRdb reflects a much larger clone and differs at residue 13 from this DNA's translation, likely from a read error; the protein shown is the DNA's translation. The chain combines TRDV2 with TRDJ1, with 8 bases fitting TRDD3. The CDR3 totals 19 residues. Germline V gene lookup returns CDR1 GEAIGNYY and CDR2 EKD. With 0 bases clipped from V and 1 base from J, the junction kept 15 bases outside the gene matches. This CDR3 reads CACDTVLGASDLCTDKLIF. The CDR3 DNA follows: TGTGCCTGTGACACCGTACTGGGGGCGTCTGACCTCTGCACCGATAAACTCATCTTT.

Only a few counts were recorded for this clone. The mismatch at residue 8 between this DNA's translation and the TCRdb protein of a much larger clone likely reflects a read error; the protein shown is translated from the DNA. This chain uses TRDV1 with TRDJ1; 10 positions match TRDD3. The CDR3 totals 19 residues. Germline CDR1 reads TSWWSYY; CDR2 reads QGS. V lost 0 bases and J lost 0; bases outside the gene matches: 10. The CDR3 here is CALGELPPLGDSYTDKLIF. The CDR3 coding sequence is TGTGCTCTTGGGGAACTTCCGCCACTGGGGGATTCGTACACCGATAAACTCATCTTT.

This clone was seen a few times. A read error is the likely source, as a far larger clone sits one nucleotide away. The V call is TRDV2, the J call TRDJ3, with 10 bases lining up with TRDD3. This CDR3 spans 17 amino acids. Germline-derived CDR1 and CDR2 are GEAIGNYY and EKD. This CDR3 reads CACDTGGYSWDTRQIFF. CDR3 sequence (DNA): TGTGCCTGTGACACTGGGGGATACTCCTGGGACACCCGACAGATTTTTTTC.

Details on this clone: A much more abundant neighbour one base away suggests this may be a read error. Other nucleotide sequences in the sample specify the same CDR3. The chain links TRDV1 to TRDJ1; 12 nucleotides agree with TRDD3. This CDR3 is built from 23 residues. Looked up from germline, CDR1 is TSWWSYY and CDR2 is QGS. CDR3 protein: CALGVHLPTAYWGILPNTDKLIF. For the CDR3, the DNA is TGTGCTCTTGGGGTTCACCTTCCTACTGCGTACTGGGGGATACTACCGAACACCGATAAACTCATCTTC.

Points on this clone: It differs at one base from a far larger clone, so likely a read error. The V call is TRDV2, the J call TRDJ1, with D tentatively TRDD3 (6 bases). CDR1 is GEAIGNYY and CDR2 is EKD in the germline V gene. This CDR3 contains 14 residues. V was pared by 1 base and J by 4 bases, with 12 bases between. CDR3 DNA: TGTGCCTGTGACACGGACTGGGTGGTCGATAAACTCATCTTT. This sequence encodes CACDTDWVVDKLIF.